This T cell receptor beta chain was captured in a study of neurological immune-mediated disorders. Each CDR3 protein is one row after TCRdb ran MiXCR on the 5' RACE reads. The profile covers about 80,000 distinct CDR3 sequences, with 4.3% appearing a single time and 5.7% taken by the ten largest. Study-level findings and limits: It was HTLV-1-associated myelopathy that showed the most TCR clonal expansion, while multiple sclerosis showed the least, falling below healthy controls.

The CDR3 covers 15 residues. With 10 bases removed from V and 5 bases from J, the gap between germline ends came to 23 bases. The germline CDR1 and CDR2 sequences are LNHDA and SQIVND (reference sequence). Time point noted: longitudinal time-point 3. In the case of this clonotype: The antigen is not known.

Sequencing was carried out using PBMCs. The sequence was collected from a woman aged 55-75 years with multiple sclerosis. V and J are TRBV19 and TRBJ1-1; no definite D call. The CDR3 loop reads CAITRGSEWRTEAFF. As DNA, the CDR3 is TGTGCCATTACCCGGGGAAGCGAGTGGAGGACTGAAGCTTTCTTT.